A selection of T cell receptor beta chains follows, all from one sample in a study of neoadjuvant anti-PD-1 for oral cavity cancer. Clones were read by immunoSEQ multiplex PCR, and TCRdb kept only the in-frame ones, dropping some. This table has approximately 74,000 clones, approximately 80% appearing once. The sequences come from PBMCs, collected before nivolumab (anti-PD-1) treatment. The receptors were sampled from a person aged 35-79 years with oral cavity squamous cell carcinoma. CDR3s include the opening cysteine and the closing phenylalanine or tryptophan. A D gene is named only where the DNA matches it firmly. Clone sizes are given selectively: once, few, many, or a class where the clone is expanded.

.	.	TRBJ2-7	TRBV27	TGTGCCAGCAGTCTATCCTACGAGCAGTACTTC	CASSLSYEQYF
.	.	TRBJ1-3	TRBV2	TGTGCCAGCAGTGAAGCTTGGCGGGACAAGGGAAACACCATATATTTT	CASSEAWRDKGNTIYF
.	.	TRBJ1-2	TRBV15	TGTGCCACCAGAGGAGACTACGCCCCGGGCCGACGGTATGGCTACACCTTC	CATRGDYAPGRRYGYTF
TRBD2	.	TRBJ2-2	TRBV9	TGTGCCAGCAGCGTAGGGCTAGCGGGAGGGCCTGTCACCGGGGAGCTGTTTTTT	CASSVGLAGGPVTGELFF
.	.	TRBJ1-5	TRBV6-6	TGTGCCAGCAGTTACACCGCGGGGGTGAGCAATCAGCCCCAGCATTTT	CASSYTAGVSNQPQHF
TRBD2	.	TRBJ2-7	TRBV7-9	TGTGCCAGCAGCCAGGAGGGAGGGCCCACCTACGAGCAGTACTTC	CASSQEGGPTYEQYF
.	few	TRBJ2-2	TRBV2	TGTGCCAGCAGCTTGACAGCGAACACCGGGGAGCTGTTTTTT	CASSLTANTGELFF
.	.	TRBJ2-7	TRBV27	TGTGCCAGCAGTTTAGGGCGGGACCACTACGAGCAGTACTTC	CASSLGRDHYEQYF
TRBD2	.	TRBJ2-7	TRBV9	TGTGCCAGCAGCGTAGAACTAGCGGGGCCCCAGGGCGAGCAGTACTTC	CASSVELAGPQGEQYF
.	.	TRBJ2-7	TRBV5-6	TGTGCCAGCAGCCAGACAGATTACGAGCAGTACTTC	CASSQTDYEQYF
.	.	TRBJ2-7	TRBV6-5	TGTGCCAGCAGTAGACTAGGCAAGTACGAGCAGTACTTC	CASSRLGKYEQYF
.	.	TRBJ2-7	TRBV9	TGTGCCAGCAGCGCCGGGAGTACCAACGAGCAGTACTTC	CASSAGSTNEQYF
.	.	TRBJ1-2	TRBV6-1	TGTGCCAGCAGTGAAGGAGGGACTAACTATGGCTACACCTTC	CASSEGGTNYGYTF
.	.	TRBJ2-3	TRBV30	TGTGCCTGGAGTAGGATCGTGGGTTCAGATACGCAGTATTTT	CAWSRIVGSDTQYF
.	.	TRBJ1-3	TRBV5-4	TGTGCCAGCAGCTTGGGGGTCGGGGCTGGAAACACCATATATTTT	CASSLGVGAGNTIYF